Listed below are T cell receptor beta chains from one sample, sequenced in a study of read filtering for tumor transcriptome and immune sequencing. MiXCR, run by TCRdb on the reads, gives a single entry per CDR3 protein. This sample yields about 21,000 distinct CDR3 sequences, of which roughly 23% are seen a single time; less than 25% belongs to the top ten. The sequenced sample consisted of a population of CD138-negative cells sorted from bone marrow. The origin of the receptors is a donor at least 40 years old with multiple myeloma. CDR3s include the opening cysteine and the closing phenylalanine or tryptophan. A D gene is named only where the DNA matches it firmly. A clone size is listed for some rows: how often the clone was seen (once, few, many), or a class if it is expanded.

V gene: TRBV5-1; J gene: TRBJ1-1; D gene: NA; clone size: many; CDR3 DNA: TGCGCCAGCAGCCCGATCTCAGGGGCCACGAACACTGAAGCTTTCTTT; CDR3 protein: CASSPISGATNTEAFF
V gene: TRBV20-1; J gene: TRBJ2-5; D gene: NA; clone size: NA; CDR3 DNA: TGCAGTGCTAGAGACGGCAGAGAGACCCAGTACTTC; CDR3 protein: CSARDGRETQYF
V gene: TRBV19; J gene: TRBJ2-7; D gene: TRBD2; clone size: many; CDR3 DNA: TGTGCCAGTAGTACTAGCGGGAGTAGGTCCTACGAGCAGTACTTC; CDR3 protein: CASSTSGSRSYEQYF
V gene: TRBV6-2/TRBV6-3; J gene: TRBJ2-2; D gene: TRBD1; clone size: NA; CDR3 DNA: TGTGCCAGCAGTCAAGGGACAGACACCGGGGAGCTGTTTTTT; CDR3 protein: CASSQGTDTGELFF
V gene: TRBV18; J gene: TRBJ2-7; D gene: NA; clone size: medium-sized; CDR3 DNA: TGTGCCAGCTCCGGGCTACCCTCCTACGAGCAGTACTTC; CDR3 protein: CASSGLPSYEQYF
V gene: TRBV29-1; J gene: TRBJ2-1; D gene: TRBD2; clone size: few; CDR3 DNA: TGCAGCGTTGATTCAGCGGGAGAAGACAATGAGCAGTTCTTC; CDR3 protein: CSVDSAGEDNEQFF
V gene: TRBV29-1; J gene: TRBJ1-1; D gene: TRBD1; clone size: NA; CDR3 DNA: TGCAGCGTTGTCCCAGGGGGCAGGGGCACTGAAGCTTTCTTT; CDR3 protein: CSVVPGGRGTEAFF
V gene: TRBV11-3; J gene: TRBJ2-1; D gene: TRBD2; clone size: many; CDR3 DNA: TGTGCCAGCAGCTTAGATCAAACTAGCGGGAACTACAATGAGCAGTTCTTC; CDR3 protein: CASSLDQTSGNYNEQFF
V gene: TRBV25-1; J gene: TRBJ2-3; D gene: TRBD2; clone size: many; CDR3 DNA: TGTGCCAGCAGTGAAAGACACCTGGGGACTAGCGGACACACAGATACGCAGTATTTT; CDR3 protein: CASSERHLGTSGHTDTQYF
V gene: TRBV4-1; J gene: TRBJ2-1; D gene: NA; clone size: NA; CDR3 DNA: TGCGCCAGCAGTCGCGATAATGAGCAGTTCTTC; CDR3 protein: CASSRDNEQFF
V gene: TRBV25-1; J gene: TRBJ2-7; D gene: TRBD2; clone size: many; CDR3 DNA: TGTGCCAGCAGTGAATCGGGGACTAGCGTCGACGAGCAGTACTTC; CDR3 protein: CASSESGTSVDEQYF
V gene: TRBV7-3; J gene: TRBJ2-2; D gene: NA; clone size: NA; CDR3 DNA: TGTGCCAGCAGCTTAAACCTGGGCACCGGGGAGCTGTTTTTT; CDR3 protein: CASSLNLGTGELFF
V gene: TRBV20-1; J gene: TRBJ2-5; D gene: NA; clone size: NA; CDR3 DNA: TGCAGTGCTAGAGCCCCGGGAACCCTTAACCAAGAGACCCAGTACTTC; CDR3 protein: CSARAPGTLNQETQYF
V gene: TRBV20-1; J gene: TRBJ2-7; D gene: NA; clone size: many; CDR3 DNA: TGCAGTGTCGCCGCCGGGACGGTGTACGAGCAGTACTTC; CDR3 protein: CSVAAGTVYEQYF
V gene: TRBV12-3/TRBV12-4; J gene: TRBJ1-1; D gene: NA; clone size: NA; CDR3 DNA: TGTGCCAGCAGTTCACGCAACACTGAAGCTTTCTTT; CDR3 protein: CASSSRNTEAFF
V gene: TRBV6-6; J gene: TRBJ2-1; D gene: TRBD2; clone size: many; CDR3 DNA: TGTGCCAGCAGTGACCAGGGAGCGGGGAGCTCCTACAATGAGCAGTTCTTC; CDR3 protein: CASSDQGAGSSYNEQFF
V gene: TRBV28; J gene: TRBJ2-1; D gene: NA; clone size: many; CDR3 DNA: TGTGCCAGCAAGGTGGGAGTGACCTACAATGAGCAGTTCTTC; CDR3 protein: CASKVGVTYNEQFF
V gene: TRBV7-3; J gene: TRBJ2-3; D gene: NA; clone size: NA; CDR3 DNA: TGTGCCAGCAGCTGGCTAAGGGAAGATACGCAGTATTTT; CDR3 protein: CASSWLREDTQYF
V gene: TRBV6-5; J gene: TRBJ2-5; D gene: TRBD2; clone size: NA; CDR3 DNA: TGTGCCAGCAAAGACGGTAGCGGGAGGGGGGAGACCCAGTACTTC; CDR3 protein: CASKDGSGRGETQYF
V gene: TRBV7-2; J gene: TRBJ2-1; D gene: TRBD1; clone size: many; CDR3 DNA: TGTGCCAGCAGAACCGGACAGGGCTTTAGGAATGAGCAGTTCTTC; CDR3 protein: CASRTGQGFRNEQFF
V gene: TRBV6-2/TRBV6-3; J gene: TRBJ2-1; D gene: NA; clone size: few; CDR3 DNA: TGTGCCAGCAGAACTTACAATGAGCAGTTCTTC; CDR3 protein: CASRTYNEQFF
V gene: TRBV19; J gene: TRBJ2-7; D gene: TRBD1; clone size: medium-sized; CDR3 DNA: TGTGCCAGTAGCCCTACACCGGGACAGGCGACCTACGAGCAGTACTTC; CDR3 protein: CASSPTPGQATYEQYF
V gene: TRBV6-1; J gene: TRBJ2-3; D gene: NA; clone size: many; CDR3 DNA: TGTGCCAGCAGTGATACCCCTGGGGTCGCAGATACGCAGTATTTT; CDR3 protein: CASSDTPGVADTQYF
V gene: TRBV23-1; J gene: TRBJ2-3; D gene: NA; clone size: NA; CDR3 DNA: TGCGCCAGCAGTCAATGGGGGGATACGCAGTATTTT; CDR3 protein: CASSQWGDTQYF
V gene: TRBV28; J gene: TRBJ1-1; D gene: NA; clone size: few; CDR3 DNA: TGTGCCAGCAGTTTCTCAGTTAACACTGAAGCTTTCTTT; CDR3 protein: CASSFSVNTEAFF
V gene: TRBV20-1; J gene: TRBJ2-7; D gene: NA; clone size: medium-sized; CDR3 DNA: TGCAGTGCTTCCCAGGGAAGTGAGCAGTACTTC; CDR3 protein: CSASQGSEQYF
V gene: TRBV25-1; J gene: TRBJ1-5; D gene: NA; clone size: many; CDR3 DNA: TGTGCCAGCAGCGTCGGGAATCAGCCCCAGCATTTT; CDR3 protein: CASSVGNQPQHF
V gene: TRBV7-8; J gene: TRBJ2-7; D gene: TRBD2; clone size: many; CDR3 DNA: TGTGCCAGCAGTTCTCCCGAACTAGCGGGAGGGTTATACGAGCAGTACTTC; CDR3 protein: CASSSPELAGGLYEQYF
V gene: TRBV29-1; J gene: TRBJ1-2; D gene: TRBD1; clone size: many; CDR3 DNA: TGCAGCGTTGAAGAACAGGGGTCTAACTATGGCTACACCTTC; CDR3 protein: CSVEEQGSNYGYTF
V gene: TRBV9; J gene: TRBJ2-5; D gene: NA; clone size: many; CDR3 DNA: TGTGCCAGCAGCCCGGTAGGGCTGAACCAAGAGACCCAGTACTTC; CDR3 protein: CASSPVGLNQETQYF
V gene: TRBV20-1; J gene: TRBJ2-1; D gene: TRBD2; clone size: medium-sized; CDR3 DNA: TGCAGTGCTAGGACTAGCGGGATCTACAATGAGCAGTTCTTC; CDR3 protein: CSARTSGIYNEQFF
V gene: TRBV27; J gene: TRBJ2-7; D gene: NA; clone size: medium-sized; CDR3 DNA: TGTGCCAGCAGTCCGGTAGACGGAAGCTCCTACGAGCAGTACTTC; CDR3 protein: CASSPVDGSSYEQYF
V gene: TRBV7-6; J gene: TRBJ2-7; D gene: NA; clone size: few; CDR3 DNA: TGTGCCAGCAGCTCCGCATTCAACGAGCAGTACTTC; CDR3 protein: CASSSAFNEQYF
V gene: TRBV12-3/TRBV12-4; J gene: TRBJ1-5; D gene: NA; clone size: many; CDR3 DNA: TGTGCCAGCGGGAAGGGCAGCGGGCCCAATCAGCCCCAGCATTTT; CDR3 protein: CASGKGSGPNQPQHF
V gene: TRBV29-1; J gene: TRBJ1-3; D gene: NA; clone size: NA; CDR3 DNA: TGCAGCGCCGAGGGACCTGGTAACGCCATATATTTT; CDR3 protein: CSAEGPGNAIYF
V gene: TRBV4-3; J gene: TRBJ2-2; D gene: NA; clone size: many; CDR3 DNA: TGCGCCAGCAGCCAAGATCCCACGAACACCGGGGAGCTGTTTTTT; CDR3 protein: CASSQDPTNTGELFF
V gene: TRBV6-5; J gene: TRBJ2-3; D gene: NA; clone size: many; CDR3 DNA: TGTGCCAGCAAGGGAATCTCTAGCACAGATACGCAGTATTTT; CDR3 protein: CASKGISSTDTQYF
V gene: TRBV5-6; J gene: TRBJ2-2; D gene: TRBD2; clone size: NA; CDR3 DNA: TGTGCCAGCATCGAGGGCGCGGGAGGGCCTAAATACACCGGGGAGCTGTTTTTT; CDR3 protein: CASIEGAGGPKYTGELFF
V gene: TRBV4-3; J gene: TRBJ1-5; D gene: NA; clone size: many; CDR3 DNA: TGCGCCAGCAGCCAAGATTGGGGGAATCAGCCCCAGCATTTT; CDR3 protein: CASSQDWGNQPQHF
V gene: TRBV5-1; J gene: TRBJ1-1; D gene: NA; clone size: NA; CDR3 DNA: TGCGCCAGCAGCCAAGGACTGAAAACTGAAGCTTTCTTT; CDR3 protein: CASSQGLKTEAFF
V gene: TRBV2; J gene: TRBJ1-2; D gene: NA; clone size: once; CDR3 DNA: TGTGCCAGCAGTGAAGCGCCAATTGACTATGGCTACACCTTC; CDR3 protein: CASSEAPIDYGYTF